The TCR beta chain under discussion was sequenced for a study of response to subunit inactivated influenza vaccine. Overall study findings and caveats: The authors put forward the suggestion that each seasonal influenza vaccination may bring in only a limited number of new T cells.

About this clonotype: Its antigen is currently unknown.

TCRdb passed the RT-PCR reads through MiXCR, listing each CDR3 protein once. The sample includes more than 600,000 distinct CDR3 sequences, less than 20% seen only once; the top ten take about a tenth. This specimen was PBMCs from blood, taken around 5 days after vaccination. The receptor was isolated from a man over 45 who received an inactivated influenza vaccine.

The DNA of the CDR3 is TGTGCCAGCAGCTTGGCTAACCTGGGGGAGTACTTC. It codes for CASSLANLGEYF. The chain uses TRBV5-5 and TRBJ2-7, with D perhaps assigned TRBD1 or TRBD2 (5 bases each). In germline, CDR1 is SGHKS, CDR2 YYEKEE (reference sequence). V was shortened by 0 bases and J by 11 bases, with 12 bases between the two germline ends. This CDR3 contains 12 residues.